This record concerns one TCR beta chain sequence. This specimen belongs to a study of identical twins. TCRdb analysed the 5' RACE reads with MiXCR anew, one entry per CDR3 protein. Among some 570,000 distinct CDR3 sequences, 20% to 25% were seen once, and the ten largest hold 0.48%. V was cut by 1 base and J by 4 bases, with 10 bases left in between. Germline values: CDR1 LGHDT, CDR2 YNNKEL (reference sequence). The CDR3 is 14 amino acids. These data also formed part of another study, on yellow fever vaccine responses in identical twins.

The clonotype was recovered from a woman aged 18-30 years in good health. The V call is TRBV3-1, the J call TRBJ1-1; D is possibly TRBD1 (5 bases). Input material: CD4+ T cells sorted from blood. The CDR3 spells CASSQAGGGTEAFF. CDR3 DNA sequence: TGTGCCAGCAGCCAAGCGGGGGGTGGCACTGAAGCTTTCTTT.